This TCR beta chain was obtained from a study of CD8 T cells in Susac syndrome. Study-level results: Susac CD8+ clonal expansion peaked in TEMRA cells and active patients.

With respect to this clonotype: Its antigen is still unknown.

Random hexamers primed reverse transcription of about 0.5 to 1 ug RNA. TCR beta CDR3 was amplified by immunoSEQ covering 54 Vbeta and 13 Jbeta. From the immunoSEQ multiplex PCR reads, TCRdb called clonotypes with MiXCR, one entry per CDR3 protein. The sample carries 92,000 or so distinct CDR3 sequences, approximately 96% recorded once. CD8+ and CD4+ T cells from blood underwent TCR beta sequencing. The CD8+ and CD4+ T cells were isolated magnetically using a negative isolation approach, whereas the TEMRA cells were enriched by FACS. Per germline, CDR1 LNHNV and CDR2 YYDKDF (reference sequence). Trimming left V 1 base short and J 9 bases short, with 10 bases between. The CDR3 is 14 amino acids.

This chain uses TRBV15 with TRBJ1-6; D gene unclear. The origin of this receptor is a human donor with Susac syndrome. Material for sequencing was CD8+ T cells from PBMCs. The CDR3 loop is CATSRVYSGSPLHF. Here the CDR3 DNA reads TGTGCCACCAGCAGAGTTTACAGCGGTTCACCCCTCCACTTT.